These T cell receptor beta chains were read from a single sample in a study of shared clonotypes between healthy human individuals. This table comes from immunoSEQ multiplex PCR, and its TCRdb copy is limited to in-frame clones, with some not included. Here the sample spans some 1 million clones, around 75% being singletons. The sequenced sample consisted of memory CD4+ T cells sorted from blood. Source of these receptors: a man between 18 and 29 years old in good health. CDR3s include the opening cysteine and the closing phenylalanine or tryptophan. D genes are given only for firm matches. Size is omitted from some rows. Given values are once, few, many or a class for expanded clones.

clone size: once; V gene: TRBV6-1; J gene: TRBJ2-7; D gene: TRBD2; CDR3 DNA: TGTGCCACCCGACTAGCGGGAGAGAGGGCCTACGAGCAGTACTTC; CDR3 protein: CATRLAGERAYEQYF
clone size: -; V gene: TRBV19; J gene: TRBJ2-5; D gene: TRBD2; CDR3 DNA: TGTGCCAGCAGACTAGCGGGAGGACAAGAGACCCAGTACTTC; CDR3 protein: CASRLAGGQETQYF
clone size: -; V gene: TRBV15; J gene: TRBJ2-7; D gene: TRBD2; CDR3 DNA: TGTGCCACCACGGCGGGAGGTACAACCTACGAGCAGTACTTC; CDR3 protein: CATTAGGTTYEQYF
clone size: once; V gene: TRBV5-1; J gene: TRBJ1-4; D gene: -; CDR3 DNA: TGCGCCAGCAGCCCACGACTAGGGGGGGCCGATGAAAAACTGTTTTTT; CDR3 protein: CASSPRLGGADEKLFF
clone size: few; V gene: TRBV2; J gene: TRBJ1-5; D gene: -; CDR3 DNA: TGTGCCAGCAGTGAAGGCCACGCCCAGCCCCAGCATTTT; CDR3 protein: CASSEGHAQPQHF
clone size: once; V gene: TRBV5-1; J gene: TRBJ1-1; D gene: -; CDR3 DNA: TGCGCCAGCTATTCCCAAGATCCAGGGTCGGGCACTGAAGCTTTCTTT; CDR3 protein: CASYSQDPGSGTEAFF
clone size: once; V gene: TRBV7-9; J gene: TRBJ1-2; D gene: -; CDR3 DNA: TGTGCCAGCAGCCTTCTAAGGACCTCAGGCCTCGGTGGCTACACCTTC; CDR3 protein: CASSLLRTSGLGGYTF
clone size: -; V gene: TRBV25-1; J gene: TRBJ1-6; D gene: -; CDR3 DNA: TGTGCCAGCAGTGACCCCGGGGAGGGGTTCACCCTCCACTTT; CDR3 protein: CASSDPGEGFTLHF
clone size: few; V gene: TRBV6-6; J gene: TRBJ1-5; D gene: TRBD1; CDR3 DNA: TGTGCCAGCAGAGGACAGGGTAATCAGCCCCAGCATTTT; CDR3 protein: CASRGQGNQPQHF
clone size: -; V gene: TRBV10-3; J gene: TRBJ2-5; D gene: TRBD1; CDR3 DNA: TGTGCCACAGCTCCGGGGGACAGGGCGCAGGAGACCCAGTACTTC; CDR3 protein: CATAPGDRAQETQYF
clone size: -; V gene: TRBV4-1; J gene: TRBJ2-3; D gene: TRBD2; CDR3 DNA: TGCGCCAGCAGCCAAGTCGGGACTAGCGGTGATACGCAGTATTTT; CDR3 protein: CASSQVGTSGDTQYF
clone size: -; V gene: TRBV18; J gene: TRBJ2-1; D gene: -; CDR3 DNA: TGTGCCAGCTCACCAGGCCCGGGAGTTGGAGAGCAGTTCTTC; CDR3 protein: CASSPGPGVGEQFF
clone size: -; V gene: TRBV5-1; J gene: TRBJ2-3; D gene: TRBD2; CDR3 DNA: TGCGCCAGCAGCCCGCTAGCGGGAGTAACAGATACGCAGTATTTT; CDR3 protein: CASSPLAGVTDTQYF
clone size: -; V gene: TRBV14; J gene: TRBJ2-5; D gene: -; CDR3 DNA: TGTGCCAGCAGCCAAGGCCGGAAAGGGGGTGGGGAGACCCAGTACTTC; CDR3 protein: CASSQGRKGGGETQYF
clone size: -; V gene: TRBV5-1; J gene: TRBJ1-1; D gene: -; CDR3 DNA: TGCGCCAGCGGAACGGGGGGGACGAACACTGAAGCTTTCTTT; CDR3 protein: CASGTGGTNTEAFF
clone size: few; V gene: TRBV19; J gene: TRBJ2-1; D gene: TRBD2; CDR3 DNA: TGTGCCAGTAGTACTGAAGCGGGAGGGGTAAATGAGCAGTTCTTC; CDR3 protein: CASSTEAGGVNEQFF
clone size: once; V gene: TRBV7-2; J gene: TRBJ1-3; D gene: TRBD1; CDR3 DNA: TGTGCCAGCAGCTTATTTTCAGGGGGTGGAAACACCATATATTTT; CDR3 protein: CASSLFSGGGNTIYF
clone size: once; V gene: TRBV30; J gene: TRBJ1-2; D gene: -; CDR3 DNA: TGTGCCTGGATCGGGGACAAAGATAACTATGGCTACACCTTC; CDR3 protein: CAWIGDKDNYGYTF
clone size: -; V gene: TRBV14; J gene: TRBJ2-7; D gene: -; CDR3 DNA: TGTGCCAGCAGCCAAGGCCCACATTCCTACGAGCAGTACTTC; CDR3 protein: CASSQGPHSYEQYF
clone size: -; V gene: TRBV7-2; J gene: TRBJ2-7; D gene: -; CDR3 DNA: TGTGCCAGCAGCCTCTCCTACGAGCAGTACTTC; CDR3 protein: CASSLSYEQYF
clone size: -; V gene: TRBV18; J gene: TRBJ2-7; D gene: -; CDR3 DNA: TGTGCCAGCTCACCACCGGTCGGCACAGGGAGGTCCTACGAGCAGTACTTC; CDR3 protein: CASSPPVGTGRSYEQYF
clone size: -; V gene: TRBV5-4; J gene: TRBJ1-5; D gene: -; CDR3 DNA: TGTGCCAGCAGCTTGGAGGGGCGGGATCAGCCCCAGCATTTT; CDR3 protein: CASSLEGRDQPQHF
clone size: -; V gene: TRBV25-1; J gene: TRBJ2-3; D gene: TRBD2; CDR3 DNA: TGTGCCAGCAGGGGACTAGCGGGAGAGTCAGATACGCAGTATTTT; CDR3 protein: CASRGLAGESDTQYF
clone size: -; V gene: TRBV18; J gene: TRBJ2-1; D gene: -; CDR3 DNA: TGTGCCAGCTCCCCACAGAAAGAGCAGTTCTTC; CDR3 protein: CASSPQKEQFF
clone size: -; V gene: TRBV6-5; J gene: TRBJ2-7; D gene: -; CDR3 DNA: TGTGCCAGCAGTTACGACTGGGCGACCCTTCGGCGCGAGCAGTACTTC; CDR3 protein: CASSYDWATLRREQYF
clone size: -; V gene: TRBV6-5; J gene: TRBJ1-1; D gene: -; CDR3 DNA: TGTGCCAGCACCAAAAACACTGAAGCTTTCTTT; CDR3 protein: CASTKNTEAFF
clone size: -; V gene: TRBV5-6; J gene: TRBJ2-1; D gene: -; CDR3 DNA: TGTGCCAGCAGCTTGGGGACGAAATCCGATGAGCAGTTCTTC; CDR3 protein: CASSLGTKSDEQFF
clone size: many; V gene: TRBV19; J gene: TRBJ2-5; D gene: -; CDR3 DNA: TGTGCCAGTAGTAGGGGAGGACAAGAGACCCAGTACTTC; CDR3 protein: CASSRGGQETQYF